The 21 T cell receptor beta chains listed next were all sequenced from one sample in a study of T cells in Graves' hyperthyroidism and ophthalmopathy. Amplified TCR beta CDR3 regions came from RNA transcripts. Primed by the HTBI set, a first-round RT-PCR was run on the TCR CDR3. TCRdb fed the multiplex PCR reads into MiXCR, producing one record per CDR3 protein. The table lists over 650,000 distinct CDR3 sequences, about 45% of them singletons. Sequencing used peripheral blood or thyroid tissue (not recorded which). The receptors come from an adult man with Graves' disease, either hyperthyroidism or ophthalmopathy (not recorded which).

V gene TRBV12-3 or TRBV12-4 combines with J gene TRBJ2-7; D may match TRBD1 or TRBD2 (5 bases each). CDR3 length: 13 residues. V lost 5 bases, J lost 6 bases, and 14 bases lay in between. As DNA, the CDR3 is TGTGCCAGCAGTGCCCGGGGACGGGGCGAGCAGTACTTC. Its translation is CASSARGRGEQYF.

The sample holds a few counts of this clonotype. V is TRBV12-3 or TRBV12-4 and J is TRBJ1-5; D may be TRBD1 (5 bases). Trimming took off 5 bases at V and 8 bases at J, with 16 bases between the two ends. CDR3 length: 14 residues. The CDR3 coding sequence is TGTGCCAGCAGTATCCGGGACGGTTATGAGCCCCAGCATTTT. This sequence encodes CASSIRDGYEPQHF.

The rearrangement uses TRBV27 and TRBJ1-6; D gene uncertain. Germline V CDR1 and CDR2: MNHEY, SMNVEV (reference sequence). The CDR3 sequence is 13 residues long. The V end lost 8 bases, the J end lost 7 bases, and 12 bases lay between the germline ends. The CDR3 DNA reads TGTGCCAGCCGTAACGGCGTCAATTCACCCCTCCACTTT. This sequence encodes CASRNGVNSPLHF.

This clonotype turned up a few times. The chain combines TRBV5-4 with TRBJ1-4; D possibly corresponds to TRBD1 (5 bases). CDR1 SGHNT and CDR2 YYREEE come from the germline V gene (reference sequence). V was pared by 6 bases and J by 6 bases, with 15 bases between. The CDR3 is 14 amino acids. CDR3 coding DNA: TGTGCCAGCATGGAGGCAGGGCGGGATGAAAAACTGTTTTTT. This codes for CASMEAGRDEKLFF.

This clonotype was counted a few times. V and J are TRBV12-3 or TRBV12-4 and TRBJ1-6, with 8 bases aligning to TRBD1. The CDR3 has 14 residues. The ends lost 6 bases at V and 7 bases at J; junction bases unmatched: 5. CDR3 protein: CASRIQGGNSPLHF. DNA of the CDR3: TGTGCCAGCAGAATACAGGGGGGCAATTCACCCCTCCACTTT.

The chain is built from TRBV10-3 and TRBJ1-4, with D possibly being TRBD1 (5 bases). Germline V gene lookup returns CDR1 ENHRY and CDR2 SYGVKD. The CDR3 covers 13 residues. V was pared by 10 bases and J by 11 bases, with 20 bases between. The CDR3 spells CASSVGQGGKLFF. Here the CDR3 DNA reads TGTGCCAGCAGCGTAGGGCAGGGCGGGAAACTGTTTTTT.

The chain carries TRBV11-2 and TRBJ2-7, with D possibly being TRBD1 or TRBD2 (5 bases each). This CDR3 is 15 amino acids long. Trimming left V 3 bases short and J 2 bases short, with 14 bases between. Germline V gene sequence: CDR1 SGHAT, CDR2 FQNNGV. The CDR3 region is CASSLEPGPTYEQYF. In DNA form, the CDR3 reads TGTGCCAGCAGCTTGGAACCGGGACCTACCTACGAGCAGTACTTC.

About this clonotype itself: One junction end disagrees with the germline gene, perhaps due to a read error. DNA for the CDR3: TGTGCCAGTAAAGATATAGGGACAGGGGAGGAGACCCAGCACTTC. Translating it yields CASKDIGTGEETQHF. The chain combines TRBV19 with TRBJ2-5; 10 bases line up with TRBD1. The CDR3 contains 15 residues. Per germline, CDR1 LNHDA and CDR2 SQIVND (reference sequence).

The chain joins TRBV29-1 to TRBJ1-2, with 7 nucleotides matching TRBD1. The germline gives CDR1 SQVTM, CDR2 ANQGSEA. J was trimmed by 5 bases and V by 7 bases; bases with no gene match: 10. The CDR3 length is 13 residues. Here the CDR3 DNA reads TGCAGCGCGTCGCAGGGGGGACGGTATGGCTACACCTTC. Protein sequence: CSASQGGRYGYTF.

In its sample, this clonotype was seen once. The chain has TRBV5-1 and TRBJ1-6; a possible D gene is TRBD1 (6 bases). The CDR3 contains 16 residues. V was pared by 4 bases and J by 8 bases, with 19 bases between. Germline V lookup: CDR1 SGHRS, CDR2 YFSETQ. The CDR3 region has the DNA TGCGCCAGCAGCGAGCAAGGGGGGGGGGGTGATTCACCCCTCCACTTT. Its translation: CASSEQGGGGDSPLHF.

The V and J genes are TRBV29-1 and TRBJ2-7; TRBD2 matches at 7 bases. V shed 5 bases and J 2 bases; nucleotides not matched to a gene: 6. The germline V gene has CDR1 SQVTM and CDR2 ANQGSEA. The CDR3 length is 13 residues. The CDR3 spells CSVRGGDPYEQYF. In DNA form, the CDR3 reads TGCAGCGTTAGGGGAGGGGATCCCTACGAGCAGTACTTC.

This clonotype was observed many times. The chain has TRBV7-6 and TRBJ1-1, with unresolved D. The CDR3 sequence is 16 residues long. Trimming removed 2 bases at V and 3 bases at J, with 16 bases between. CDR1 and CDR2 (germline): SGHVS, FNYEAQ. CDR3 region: CASSLRLGLVDTEAFF. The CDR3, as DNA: TGTGCCAGCAGCTTACGGTTAGGGTTGGTCGACACTGAAGCTTTCTTT.

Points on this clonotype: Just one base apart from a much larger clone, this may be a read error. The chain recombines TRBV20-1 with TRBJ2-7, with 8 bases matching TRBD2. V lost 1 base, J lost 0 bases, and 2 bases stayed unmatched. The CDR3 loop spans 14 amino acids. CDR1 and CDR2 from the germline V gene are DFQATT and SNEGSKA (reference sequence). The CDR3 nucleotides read TGCAGTGCTAGAGTACTAGCGGACTCCTACGAGCAGTACTTC. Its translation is CSARVLADSYEQYF.

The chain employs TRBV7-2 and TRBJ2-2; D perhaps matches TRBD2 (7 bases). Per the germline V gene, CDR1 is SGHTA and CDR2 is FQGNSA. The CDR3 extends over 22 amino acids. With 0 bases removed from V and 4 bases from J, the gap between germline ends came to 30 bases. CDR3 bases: TGTGCCAGCAGCTTAGCACAGGGCATCATCACCGGGACGCGGGAGACCACCGGGGAGCTGTTTTTT. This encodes CASSLAQGIITGTRETTGELFF.

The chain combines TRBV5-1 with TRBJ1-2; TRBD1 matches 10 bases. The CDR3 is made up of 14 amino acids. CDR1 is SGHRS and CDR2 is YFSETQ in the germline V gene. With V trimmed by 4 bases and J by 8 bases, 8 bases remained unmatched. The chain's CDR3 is CASSVGDRGLGYTF. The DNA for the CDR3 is TGCGCCAGCAGCGTCGGGGACAGGGGTTTGGGCTACACCTTC. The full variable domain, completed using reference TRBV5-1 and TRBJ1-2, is KAGVTQTPRYLIKTRGQQVTLSCSPISGHRSVSWYQQTPGQGLQFLFEYFSETQRNKGNFPGRFSGRQFSNSRSEMNVSTLELGDSALYLCASSVGDRGLGYTFGSGTRLTVV.

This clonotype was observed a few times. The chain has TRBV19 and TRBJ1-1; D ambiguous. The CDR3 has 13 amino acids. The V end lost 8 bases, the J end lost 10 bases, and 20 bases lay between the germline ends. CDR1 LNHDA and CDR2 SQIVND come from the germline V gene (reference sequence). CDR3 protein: CASHRTYSGSAFF. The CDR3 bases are TGTGCCAGTCATCGTACATACTCCGGGTCAGCTTTCTTT.

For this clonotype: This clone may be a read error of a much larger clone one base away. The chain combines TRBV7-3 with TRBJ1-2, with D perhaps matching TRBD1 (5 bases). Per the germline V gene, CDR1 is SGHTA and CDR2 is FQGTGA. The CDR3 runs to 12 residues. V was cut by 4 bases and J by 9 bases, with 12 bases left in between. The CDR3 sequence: CASSSQRGSYTF. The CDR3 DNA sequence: TGTGCCAGCAGCTCCCAAAGGGGTAGCTACACCTTC.

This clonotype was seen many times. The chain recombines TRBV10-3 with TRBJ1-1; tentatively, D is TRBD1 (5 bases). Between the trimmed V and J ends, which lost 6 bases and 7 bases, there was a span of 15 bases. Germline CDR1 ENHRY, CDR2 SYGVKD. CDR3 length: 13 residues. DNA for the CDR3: TGTGCCATCAGGCCCGAGGGGATCGGTGAAGCTTTCTTT. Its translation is CAIRPEGIGEAFF.

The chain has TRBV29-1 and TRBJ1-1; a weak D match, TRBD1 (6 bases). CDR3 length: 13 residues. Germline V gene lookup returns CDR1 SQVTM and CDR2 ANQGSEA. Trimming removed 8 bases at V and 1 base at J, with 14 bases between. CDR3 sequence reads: CSTQGLANTEAFF. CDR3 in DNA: TGCAGCACTCAGGGGTTGGCGAACACTGAAGCTTTCTTT.

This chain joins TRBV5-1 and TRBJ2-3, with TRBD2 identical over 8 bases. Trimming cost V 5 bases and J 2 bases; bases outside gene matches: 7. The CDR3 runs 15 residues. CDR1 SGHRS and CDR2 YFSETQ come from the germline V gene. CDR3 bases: TGCGCCAGCAGATACGAAGCGGGAGCCACAGATACGCAGTATTTT. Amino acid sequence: CASRYEAGATDTQYF.

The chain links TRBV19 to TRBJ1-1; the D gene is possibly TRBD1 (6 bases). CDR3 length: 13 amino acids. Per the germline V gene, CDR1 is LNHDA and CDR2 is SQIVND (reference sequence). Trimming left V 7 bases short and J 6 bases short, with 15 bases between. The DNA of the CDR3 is TGTGCCAGTACCACCACCCAGGGGCCTGAAGCTTTCTTT. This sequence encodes CASTTTQGPEAFF.